A selection of T cell receptor delta chains follows, all from one sample in a study of Vδ1+ human thymocytes. TCRdb reanalyzed the multiplex PCR reads using CATT. The sample records fewer than 30,000 delta-chain clones, roughly 6.7% being singletons. What was sequenced was Vdelta1+ gamma-delta thymocytes from the thymus. The receptors derive from a girl under two years old who had congenital heart surgery. The CDR3 runs from the conserved cysteine through the conserved F or W. Fields, in order: V gene, clone size, J gene, D gene, CDR3 DNA, CDR3 protein. D genes are given only for firm matches. The listing skips clone size in some rows; elsewhere it reads once, few, many or a size class.

V: TRDV1; size: -; J: TRDJ1; D: TRDD3; DNA: TGTGCTCTTGGGGAACAAGCCTCAGAACCTCCAAGGGATACCAACGATAAACTCATCTTT; CDR3: CALGEQASEPPRDTNDKLIF
V: TRDV1; size: -; J: TRDJ1; D: -; DNA: TGTGCTCTTGGGGAACCCCCTCCACTACGGAGACGGGGACTCATCTTT; CDR3: CALGEPPPLRRRGLIF
V: TRDV1; size: -; J: TRDJ1; D: TRDD3; DNA: TGTGCTCTTGGGGAAATTCTCCTTACTGGGGGATCGGCCACCGATAAACTCATCTTT; CDR3: CALGEILLTGGSATDKLIF
V: TRDV1; size: few; J: TRDJ1; D: TRDD3; DNA: TGTGCTCTTGGGGACATGCCCCCTACCTACCCTGTACTGGGGGATGGATACACCGATAAACTCATCTTT; CDR3: CALGDMPPTYPVLGDGYTDKLIF
V: TRDV1; size: few; J: TRDJ1; D: TRDD3; DNA: TGTGCTCTTGGGGAACGGCCCTCTTACTGGGGGATATATAGAAAACTCATCTTT; CDR3: CALGERPSYWGIYRKLIF
V: TRDV2; size: -; J: TRDJ1; D: TRDD3; DNA: TGTGCCTGCAGGACTCTAGTCCTGCCCTCGGCCCCCACTGGGGGATACCCCCGCACCGATAAACTCATCTTC; CDR3: CACRTLVLPSAPTGGYPRTDKLIF
V: TRDV1; size: few; J: TRDJ1; D: TRDD3; DNA: TGTGCTCTTGGGGGACGTCCCTACCTGGGGGACCTACCACCGTACACCGATAAACTCATCTTT; CDR3: CALGGRPYLGDLPPYTDKLIF
V: TRDV1; size: few; J: TRDJ1; D: TRDD3; DNA: TGTGCTCTTGGGGGTAACTTCGAGTGGGGGATACAGTACACCGATAAACTCATCTTT; CDR3: CALGGNFEWGIQYTDKLIF
V: TRDV1; size: few; J: TRDJ1; D: TRDD3; DNA: TGTGCTCTTGGGGAAGATAAAAACTGGGGGATTGGAGGGGCCACCGATAAACTCATCTTT; CDR3: CALGEDKNWGIGGATDKLIF
V: TRDV1; size: -; J: TRDJ1; D: -; DNA: TGTGCTCTTGGGGAACTCTTTCGAACCGATAAACTCATCTTT; CDR3: CALGELFRTDKLIF
V: TRDV1; size: few; J: TRDJ1; D: TRDD3; DNA: TGTGCTCTTGGGGACTCCTGGGGGGGATACCCCCCTTACACCGATAAACTCATCTTT; CDR3: CALGDSWGGYPPYTDKLIF
V: TRDV1; size: -; J: TRDJ1; D: -; DNA: TGTGCTCTTGGGGAAGTTTGCCGGCCGGGGATTCTTACCGATAAACTCATCTTT; CDR3: CALGEVCRPGILTDKLIF
V: TRDV1; size: -; J: TRDJ1; D: -; DNA: TGTGCTCTTGGGGAACTAGAGACTCGTTCGGATCGTGACAAAAACTCCTACTGGGGATATCAGTACACCGATAAACTCATCTTT; CDR3: CALGELETRSDRDKNSYWGYQYTDKLIF
V: TRDV1; size: -; J: TRDJ1; D: TRDD3; DNA: TGTGCTCTTGGGGAACCCCGGGGGATCCGGGGGAAAAGAACCGATAAACTCATCTTT; CDR3: CALGEPRGIRGKRTDKLIF
V: TRDV2; size: -; J: TRDJ3; D: TRDD3; DNA: TGTGCCTGTGACTTTTCTGGGGGATGGCACTCCTGGGACACCCGACAGATGTTTTTC; CDR3: CACDFSGGWHSWDTRQMFF
V: TRDV1; size: few; J: TRDJ1; D: -; DNA: TGTGCTCTTGGGGGAGTTGCCTCCTCCCGGGCTACTGTGTACACCGATAAACTCATCTTT; CDR3: CALGGVASSRATVYTDKLIF
V: TRDV1; size: -; J: TRDJ1; D: -; DNA: TGTGCTCTTGGGGAAAGGTCCTATGGTCATCAGCTGGCGGTACGGGCTAAACTCATCTTT; CDR3: CALGERSYGHQLAVRAKLIF
V: TRDV1; size: few; J: TRDJ1; D: -; DNA: TGTGCTCTTGGGGAACTCCACCCAATCAGTCCCGAACTGGGTTATAAACTCATCTTT; CDR3: CALGELHPISPELGYKLIF
V: TRDV1; size: few; J: TRDJ1; D: -; DNA: TGTGCTCTTGGGGAACCTGGGCCTCGTACCTACTGGGGGTCCCTTCCTATTTCCACCGATAAACTCATCTTT; CDR3: CALGEPGPRTYWGSLPISTDKLIF
V: TRDV2; size: medium-sized; J: TRDJ1; D: TRDD3; DNA: TGTGCCTGTGACAGTACTGGGGGGTACACCGATAAACTCATCTTT; CDR3: CACDSTGGYTDKLIF
V: TRDV1; size: -; J: TRDJ1; D: -; DNA: TGTGCTCTTGGGTTCGACACCGATAAACTCATCTTT; CDR3: CALGFDTDKLIF
V: TRAV29/DV5; size: -; J: TRDJ1; D: TRDD3; DNA: TGTGCAACATACCCGTACTGGGGGATAGCCGATAAACCCATCTTT; CDR3: CATYPYWGIADKPIF
V: TRDV2; size: medium-sized; J: TRDJ1; D: TRDD3; DNA: TGTGCCTGTGACCCTGGGGGATACCACACCGATAAACTCATCTTT; CDR3: CACDPGGYHTDKLIF
V: TRDV1; size: -; J: TRDJ1; D: -; DNA: TGTGCTCTTGGTCCCGGAGAGGCGTCGTGGGGATGCCCCGATAAACTCATCTTT; CDR3: CALGPGEASWGCPDKLIF
V: TRDV1; size: few; J: TRDJ1; D: -; DNA: TGTGCTCTTGGGGAAAGGGGCCTCCTCCAGAGGTACTGGGCCACCGATAAACTCATCTTT; CDR3: CALGERGLLQRYWATDKLIF
V: TRDV1; size: few; J: TRDJ1; D: TRDD3; DNA: TGTGCTCTTGGAGAACCCCACCTACTGGGGGACTACACCGATAAACTCATCTTT; CDR3: CALGEPHLLGDYTDKLIF
V: TRDV1; size: -; J: TRDJ1; D: TRDD3; DNA: TGTGCTCTTGGGGAAGGGGTCCCCAGGAGCTGGGGGGAAAATAAACTCATCTTT; CDR3: CALGEGVPRSWGENKLIF
V: TRDV1; size: few; J: TRDJ1; D: -; DNA: TGTGCTCTTGGGGTAAGAGGGATTTCCCATCCTTCGATCACCGATAAACTCATCTTT; CDR3: CALGVRGISHPSITDKLIF
V: TRDV1; size: -; J: TRDJ1; D: TRDD3; DNA: TGTGCTCTTGGGGAGCTCTGGCCTTCCTACGTCAATCTGGGGGATACGCGATCTCTTATGCCTTATAAACTCATCTTT; CDR3: CALGELWPSYVNLGDTRSLMPYKLIF
V: TRDV1; size: few; J: TRDJ1; D: -; DNA: TGTGCTCTTGGGGGACAGCCTATCCCTACGATAACCGATAAACTCATCTTT; CDR3: CALGGQPIPTITDKLIF
V: TRDV1; size: few; J: TRDJ1; D: -; DNA: TGTGCTCTTGGGGAACTAGCCCCCGTCCCTCCTCCTGATCCCTACACCGATAAACTCATCTTT; CDR3: CALGELAPVPPPDPYTDKLIF
V: TRDV1; size: few; J: TRDJ1; D: -; DNA: TGTGCTCTTGGGGAATCGGGGAGTCACCGCACCGATAAACTCATCTTT; CDR3: CALGESGSHRTDKLIF
V: TRDV3; size: -; J: TRDJ1; D: TRDD3; DNA: TGTGCCTTCCAAATAAGTACTGGGGGATACGCCTTTTTT; CDR3: CAFQISTGGYAFF
V: TRDV1; size: -; J: TRDJ1; D: -; DNA: TGTGCTCTTGGGGAACTTGGAGCCGGACCTCCTACTGTACTGGCCCTCAAACTCATCTTT; CDR3: CALGELGAGPPTVLALKLIF
V: TRDV1; size: -; J: TRDJ1; D: -; DNA: TGTGCTCTTGGGGAACTGGGGGGGGCGAGGTACACCGATAAACTCATCTTT; CDR3: CALGELGGARYTDKLIF
V: TRDV1; size: few; J: TRDJ1; D: TRDD3; DNA: TGTGCTCTTGGGGAAAACTACTCGGTTTATGGCTGGGGGATACGCAATCCCGATAAACTCATCTTT; CDR3: CALGENYSVYGWGIRNPDKLIF
V: TRDV1; size: -; J: TRDJ1; D: -; DNA: TGTGCTCTTGGGGGACTCGCCGGGGGACTTTACACCGATAAACTCATCTTT; CDR3: CALGGLAGGLYTDKLIF
V: TRDV2; size: medium-sized; J: TRDJ3; D: -; DNA: TGTGCCTGCGCATACGGGGCGGCGGACACCCGACAGATGTTTTTC; CDR3: CACAYGAADTRQMFF
V: TRDV1; size: few; J: TRDJ1; D: -; DNA: TGTGCTCTTGGGGAACTAATCCATACTGACCCGTACACCGATAAACTCATCTTT; CDR3: CALGELIHTDPYTDKLIF
V: TRDV1; size: -; J: TRDJ1; D: TRDD3; DNA: TGTGCTCTTGGGGAACTTAACGAAAAACTGGGGGTTGTCGCAACCGACAAACTCATCTTT; CDR3: CALGELNEKLGVVATDKLIF
V: TRDV1; size: -; J: TRDJ2; D: TRDD3; DNA: TGTGCTCTTATACGGGAGACGTACTGGGGGATAAAAATATCCTTGACAGCACAACTCTTCTTT; CDR3: CALIRETYWGIKISLTAQLFF
V: TRDV1; size: -; J: TRDJ1; D: -; DNA: TGTGCTCTTGGGGAACGATACCGGTCGCCCCCGAAACTCATCTTT; CDR3: CALGERYRSPPKLIF
V: TRDV1; size: few; J: TRDJ1; D: TRDD3; DNA: TGTGCTCTTGGGGACCCGTTTCCTGCGGTGGAGGGGGATCGGTGTTCCGATAAACTCATCTTT; CDR3: CALGDPFPAVEGDRCSDKLIF
V: TRDV1; size: -; J: TRDJ1; D: -; DNA: TGTGCTCTTGGGGGCTTCCGCCCGATGGGAGACACCGATAAACTCATCTTT; CDR3: CALGGFRPMGDTDKLIF
V: TRDV1; size: -; J: TRDJ1; D: TRDD3; DNA: TGTGCTCTTGGGGACCCTTCGTACTGGGGGATTTACGATAAACTCATCTTT; CDR3: CALGDPSYWGIYDKLIF
V: TRDV2; size: medium-sized; J: TRDJ1; D: TRDD3; DNA: TGTGCCTGTGACATCAAGGGGGATCCCCCCTATTTAAGTGGCGATAAACTCATCTTT; CDR3: CACDIKGDPPYLSGDKLIF
V: TRDV1; size: -; J: TRDJ1; D: -; DNA: TGTGCTCTTGGGGAACCACCCCGATACAGGGCGGGACTCATCTTT; CDR3: CALGEPPRYRAGLIF
V: TRDV1; size: -; J: TRDJ1; D: TRDD3; DNA: TGTGCTCTTGGGGTTGGACCCTGGGGGATACGCATATTGGATTTGGGGAACACCGATAAACTCATCTTT; CDR3: CALGVGPWGIRILDLGNTDKLIF
V: TRDV1; size: few; J: TRDJ2; D: -; DNA: TGTGCTCTGAGGGACACTGCTTTGACAGCACAACTCTTCTTT; CDR3: CALRDTALTAQLFF
V: TRDV1; size: -; J: TRDJ1; D: -; DNA: TGTGCTCTTGGGGAACTGGGACCTCTTCTCTCGCCAAGGTCGAACGAACTCATCTTT; CDR3: CALGELGPLLSPRSNELIF
V: TRAV29/DV5; size: -; J: TRDJ1; D: -; DNA: TGTGCAGCAAGCGCGACCATGGACCCTACCTCGTACACCGATAAACTCATCTTT; CDR3: CAASATMDPTSYTDKLIF
V: TRDV1; size: -; J: TRDJ1; D: TRDD2; DNA: TGTGCTCTTGGGGAAGTATCGACCCGTTCCTACCGGCTGCCCCGAGGGGCCGACACCGATAAACTCATCTTT; CDR3: CALGEVSTRSYRLPRGADTDKLIF
V: TRDV1; size: few; J: TRDJ1; D: -; DNA: TGTGCCCTTGGGCCGCCTCCCCAGGCCGGGACGGATAAACTCATCTTT; CDR3: CALGPPPQAGTDKLIF
V: TRDV1; size: few; J: TRDJ1; D: TRDD3; DNA: TGTGCTCTTGGGGACTCACTCTACCATTCGATGTACTGGGGGATAGGGTACACCGATAAACTCATCTTT; CDR3: CALGDSLYHSMYWGIGYTDKLIF